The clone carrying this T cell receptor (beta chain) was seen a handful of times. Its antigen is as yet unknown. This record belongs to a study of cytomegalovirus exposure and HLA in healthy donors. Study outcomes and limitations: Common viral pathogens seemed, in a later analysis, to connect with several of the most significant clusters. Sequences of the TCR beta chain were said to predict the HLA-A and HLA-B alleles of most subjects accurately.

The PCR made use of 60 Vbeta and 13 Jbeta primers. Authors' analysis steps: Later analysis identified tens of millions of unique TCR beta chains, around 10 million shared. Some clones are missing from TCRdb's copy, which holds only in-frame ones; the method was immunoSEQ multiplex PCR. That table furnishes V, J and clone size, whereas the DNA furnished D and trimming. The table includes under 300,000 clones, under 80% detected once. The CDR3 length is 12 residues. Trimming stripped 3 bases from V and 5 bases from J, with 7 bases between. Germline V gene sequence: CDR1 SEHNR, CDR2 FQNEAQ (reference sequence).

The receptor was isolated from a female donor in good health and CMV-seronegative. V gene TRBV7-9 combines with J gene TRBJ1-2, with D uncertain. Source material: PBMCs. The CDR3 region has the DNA TGTGCCAGCAGCTTCGGGGAATATGGCTACACCTTC. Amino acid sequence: CASSFGEYGYTF.